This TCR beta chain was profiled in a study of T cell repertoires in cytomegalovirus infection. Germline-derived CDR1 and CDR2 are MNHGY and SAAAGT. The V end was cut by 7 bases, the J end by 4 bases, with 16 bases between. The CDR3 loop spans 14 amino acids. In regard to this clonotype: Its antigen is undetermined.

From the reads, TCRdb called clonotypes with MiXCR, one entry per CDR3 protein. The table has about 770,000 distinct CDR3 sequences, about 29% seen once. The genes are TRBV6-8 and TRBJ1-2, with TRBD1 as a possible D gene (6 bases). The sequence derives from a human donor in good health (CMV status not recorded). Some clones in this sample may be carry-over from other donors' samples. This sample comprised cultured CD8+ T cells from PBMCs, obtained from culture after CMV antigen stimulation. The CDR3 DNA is TGTGCCAGCACCTACCAGACAGGAACCTATGGCTACACCTTC. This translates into CASTYQTGTYGYTF.